These 5 T cell receptor beta chains came from one sample sequenced in a study of human T cells and chemical hapten exposure listed by TCRdb under 2021. The time point label here, explained by the study, means: patch test 1, 2 weeks after DPC sensitization. The sample's treatment or condition, from its label and the paper: therapeutic diphenylcyclopropenone sensitization with weekly scalp DPC. The library was obtained by RACE. TCRdb shows the sequencer as NextSeq 500. TCRdb cleaned the public reads at Q25 with fastp, built clones with MiXCR and kept in-frame beta chains. Merged by CDR3 protein, the rows form single entries marked with the most common genes and DNA. This sample has more than 100,000 distinct CDR3 sequences in its table, and approximately 13% of those were observed once. Jointly, the top ten make up around 0.99% of the sample. Sample: whole blood, taken in connection with sensitization to the hapten diphenylcyclopropenone (DPC). All receptors come from a man between 18 and 35 years old with alopecia areata. Some clones in this sample may be carry-over from other donors' samples.

In its sample, this clonotype was seen a few times. The rearrangement uses TRBV4-3 and TRBJ2-2, with D perhaps TRBD1 or TRBD2 (6 bases each). This CDR3 region has 21 residues. Germline values: CDR1 LGHNA, CDR2 YSLEER. Trimming took off 3 bases at V and 0 bases at J, with 26 bases between the two ends. CDR3 sequence reads: CASSQLGGTAFTYANTGELFF. The CDR3 DNA sequence: TGCGCCAGCAGCCAGCTAGGGGGGACGGCGTTTACCTACGCGAACACCGGGGAGCTGTTTTTT.

As for this clonotype: It may be a read error: a sequence one base away is much more abundant. The rearrangement links TRBV6-2 or TRBV6-3 to TRBJ1-6; weak D call: TRBD1 (6 bases). This CDR3 comprises 13 residues. Germline V gene data show CDR1 as MNHEY and CDR2 as SVGEGT. Trimming removed 6 bases at V and 9 bases at J, with 12 bases between. The CDR3 reads CASSPDRSSPLHF. CDR3 nucleotides: TGTGCCAGCAGCCCCGACAGGAGTTCACCCCTCCACTTT.

This clonotype was picked up a small number of times. The chain has TRBV27 and TRBJ1-4; 9 bases are shared with TRBD1. After removal of 5 bases from V and 7 bases from J, the junction contained 5 bases not matched to a gene. Germline CDR1 is MNHEY and CDR2 is SMNVEV (reference sequence). The CDR3 loop spans 14 amino acids. In nucleotides, the CDR3 is TGTGCCAGCAGTGCGGGGGACAGGGTTGAAAAACTGTTTTTT. Translated: CASSAGDRVEKLFF.

In DNA form, the CDR3 reads TGTGCCAGCAGCTCTACATCCCGAGGGTCTGGAAACACCATATATTTT. It codes for CASSSTSRGSGNTIYF. The rearrangement links TRBV7-9 to TRBJ1-3; D uncertain. Deletions cut 4 bases from V and 1 base from J, with 14 bases between. Germline CDR1 is SEHNR and CDR2 is FQNEAQ (reference sequence). The length of the CDR3 is 16 residues.

This clonotype was seen a handful of times. V is TRBV28 and J is TRBJ1-1, with D possibly matching TRBD1 (6 bases). Germline assignment: CDR1 MDHEN and CDR2 SYDVKM. Trimming cost V 5 bases and J 0 bases, with 13 bases left between them. The CDR3 is 15 residues long. The CDR3 bases are TGTGCCAGCAGTCGACAGGTCTTGATGAACACTGAAGCTTTCTTT. This encodes CASSRQVLMNTEAFF.